What follows is one T cell receptor beta chain and its context. CDR3 length equals 15 residues. V was pared by 7 bases and J by 5 bases, with 12 bases of the junction left unmatched. Germline CDR1 MNHEY, CDR2 SVGAGI. In the study's own analysis: Amplification of reference gene primers was used by the study to estimate nucleated cell counts. Data came from immunoSEQ multiplex PCR; TCRdb stores just in-frame clones and leaves some out. The D gene and trimming were derived from the DNA, and the V and J assignments and clone size from that table. Among around 200,000 clones, 89% were seen once, and the ten largest hold roughly 0.77%. This sample was taken from a study of blood T cell repertoires in COVID-19. Whole-study context: The samples span acute and convalescent COVID-19 from the United States, Italy and Spain.

Participant-given clinical history determined each cohort assignment. Among Cohort 3 donors, those recovered had two negative PCRs, clearance, or symptom resolution. The sample comprised PBMCs or T cells enriched from blood (not recorded which). This receptor was identified in a woman in her late teens or twenties who had recovered from COVID-19. The V gene is TRBV6-5, the J gene TRBJ2-5, with 8 nucleotides matching TRBD1. The CDR3 spells CASTPRAGGTETQYF. The CDR3 region has the DNA TGTGCCAGCACCCCTAGGGCAGGGGGCACGGAGACCCAGTACTTC.